This T cell receptor beta chain derives from a study of T cell responses to AZD1222 COVID-19 vaccine. The data were produced by immunoSEQ multiplex PCR, yet TCRdb's version contains in-frame clones alone and is incomplete. The sample lists around 70,000 clones, approximately 90% seen once, with under 1.5% in the top ten. The CDR3 consists of 14 residues. Trimming removed 6 bases from V and 4 bases from J, with 13 bases in between. Germline lookup yields CDR1 SGHTA and CDR2 FQGNSA. Study-wide results and caveats: Spike-specific TCR breadth and depth both grew after two AZD1222 doses.

In the case of this clone: As yet, its antigen is unknown.

This sample comprised peripheral blood, obtained 28 days after the second AZD1222 dose. The receptor's source is an adult who received the AZD1222 COVID-19 vaccine. The rearrangement links TRBV7-2 to TRBJ2-1, with D possibly TRBD2 on 6 matching bases. The CDR3 spells CASRKTAGYNEQFF. The DNA of the CDR3 is TGTGCCAGCAGAAAGACAGCGGGTTACAATGAGCAGTTCTTC.